These 30 T cell receptor beta chains were sequenced from one sample in a study of blood T cell repertoires in COVID-19. Sequencing was performed with immunoSEQ multiplex PCR; in TCRdb, only in-frame clones are kept and a portion is missing. The top ten hold roughly 7.6% of the sample, which has more than 200,000 clones, around 83% seen once. The sample comprised peripheral blood. The receptors derive from a woman in her forties or fifties with acute or convalescent COVID-19.

The CDR3 is CATSDPGTGRDTQYF. CDR3 nucleotide sequence: TGTGCCACCAGTGATCCCGGGACAGGGAGAGATACGCAGTATTTT. The chain has TRBV24-1 and TRBJ2-3, with 9 nucleotides matching TRBD1. The CDR3 runs 15 residues. Per the germline V gene, CDR1 is KGHDR and CDR2 is SFDVKD. Trimming at V came to 3 bases and at J to 5 bases, leaving 5 bases not matched to a gene.

The chain uses TRBV24-1 and TRBJ2-5, with 8 bases that match TRBD2. CDR3 length equals 15 residues. V dropped 1 base and J dropped 4; count of bases not matched to a gene: 4. CDR1 and CDR2 (germline): KGHDR, SFDVKD. CDR3 residues: CATSDLGAGAETQYF. CDR3 coding DNA: TGTGCCACCAGTGATTTAGGAGCGGGGGCAGAGACCCAGTACTTC.

The chain links TRBV29-1 to TRBJ2-7; 10 bases match TRBD1. CDR1 is SQVTM, CDR2 ANQGSEA, per germline. The CDR3 totals 15 residues. V dropped 1 base and J dropped 6; count of bases not matched to a gene: 9. This chain's CDR3 is CSVEVIGTGAAEQYF. As DNA, the CDR3 is TGCAGCGTTGAAGTAATCGGGACAGGGGCGGCCGAGCAGTACTTC.

This clone came up a few times. As DNA, the CDR3 is TGTGCCAGTAGTATAGCCCCGGGAGACGACGAGCAGTACTTC. It codes for CASSIAPGDDEQYF. This sequence joins TRBV19 and TRBJ2-7; maybe TRBD2 (6 bases). The CDR3 runs to 14 residues. The germline CDR1 and CDR2 sequences are LNHDA and SQIVND (reference sequence). The V and J ends lost 1 base and 5 bases respectively, with 12 bases between them.

The chain joins TRBV7-2 to TRBJ2-5, with 8 bases lining up with TRBD2. Germline loops: CDR1 SGHTA, CDR2 FQGNSA. The CDR3 has 16 amino acids. Losses at the gene ends were 6 bases for V and 1 base for J; bases not matched to a gene: 10. In DNA form, the CDR3 reads TGTGCCAGCAGGTTCCCCACCCTAGCGGGCCAAGAGACCCAGTACTTC. Protein product: CASRFPTLAGQETQYF.

This clone has more than one count but fewer than ten. The chain joins TRBV11-3 to TRBJ1-1; 9 positions match TRBD1. Germline V CDR1 and CDR2: SGHNT, YENEEA. The CDR3 spans 13 residues. Germline trimming cut 6 bases from V and 1 base from J; bases unmatched to any gene: 0. The CDR3 region is CASRGQGNTEAFF. The CDR3 nucleotides read TGTGCCAGCAGGGGACAGGGGAACACTGAAGCTTTCTTT. Full variable domain (remainder filled in from reference TRBV11-3 and TRBJ1-1): EAGVVQSPRYKIIEKKQPVAFWCNPISGHNTLYWYLQNLGQGPELLIRYENEEAVDDSQLPKDRFSAERLKGVDSTLKIQPAELGDSAVYLCASRGQGNTEAFFGQGTRLTVV.

The chain employs TRBV24-1 and TRBJ1-5; D unresolved. Germline V gives CDR1 KGHDR, CDR2 SFDVKD. V lost 7 bases to trimming and J lost 4 bases, with 10 bases between them. The CDR3 covers 13 residues. CDR3 residues: CATSRAQNQPQHF. The DNA of the CDR3 is TGTGCCACCAGCCGCGCCCAAAATCAGCCCCAGCATTTT.

V is TRBV30 and J is TRBJ1-2; 9 nucleotides line up with TRBD1. With 3 bases clipped from V and 8 bases from J, the junction kept 13 bases outside the gene matches. This CDR3 has 15 amino acids. Germline V gene data show CDR1 as GTSNPN and CDR2 as SVGIG (reference sequence). CDR3 coding DNA: TGTGCCTGGAGGCCCCCGGACAGGGGATTGAGAGGCTACACCTTC. Translating it yields CAWRPPDRGLRGYTF.

The chain combines TRBV27 with TRBJ2-7; D might be TRBD1 (6 bases). The V gene's germline CDR1 is MNHEY and CDR2 SMNVEV (reference sequence). The CDR3 extends over 15 amino acids. Trimming removed 0 bases from V and 7 bases from J, with 16 bases in between. The chain's CDR3 is CASSLSWDTPREQYF. The CDR3 DNA sequence: TGTGCCAGCAGTTTATCGTGGGACACTCCTAGGGAGCAGTACTTC.

This clone was detected a few times. Here the CDR3 DNA reads TGTGCCAGCAGCTTGAGGACACCTTCCTACGAGCAGTACTTC. Encoded protein: CASSLRTPSYEQYF. The J gene is TRBJ2-7, the V gene TRBV11-2; D is possibly TRBD1 (5 bases). The germline gives CDR1 SGHAT, CDR2 FQNNGV. V gave up 3 bases and J gave up 1 base, with 10 bases separating them. This CDR3 is 14 amino acids long.

This chain connects TRBV19 to TRBJ2-7, with D perhaps matching TRBD2 (6 bases). The CDR3 covers 13 residues. Germline V gene lookup returns CDR1 LNHDA and CDR2 SQIVND (reference sequence). The V end was cut by 3 bases, the J end by 2 bases, with 8 bases between. The CDR3 nucleotides are TGTGCCAGTAGTATGCGGGGACCCTACGAGCAGTACTTC. This encodes CASSMRGPYEQYF.

This clone was picked up one time. The chain recombines TRBV25-1 with TRBJ1-1; D unresolved. Trimming shortened V by 3 bases and J by 5 bases, and 16 bases separated the two germline ends. Germline CDR1 and CDR2: MGHDK and SYGVNS. The CDR3 spans 15 residues. As DNA, the CDR3 is TGTGCCAGCAGTGACGCGGGTCTCACTTCGACTGAAGCTTTCTTT. Its protein product is CASSDAGLTSTEAFF.

V gene TRBV19 combines with J gene TRBJ1-2, with TRBD1 identical over 7 bases. The CDR3 has 18 amino acids. Germline values: CDR1 LNHDA, CDR2 SQIVND (reference sequence). The junction had 13 bases not matched to a gene; V was cut back by 3 bases and J by 0 bases. The CDR3 is CASSIHPGTVKANYGYTF. The CDR3 region has the DNA TGTGCCAGTAGTATTCACCCCGGGACAGTCAAAGCTAACTATGGCTACACCTTC. The full variable domain, completed using reference TRBV19 and TRBJ1-2, is DGGITQSPKYLFRKEGQNVTLSCEQNLNHDAMYWYRQDPGQGLRLIYYSQIVNDFQKGDIAEGYSVSREKKESFPLTVTSAQKNPTAFYLCASSIHPGTVKANYGYTFGSGTRLTVV.

The chain uses TRBV11-2 and TRBJ2-1, with D possibly matching TRBD2 (7 bases). V was pared by 7 bases and J by 6 bases, with 25 bases between. The germline gives CDR1 SGHAT, CDR2 FQNNGV. The CDR3 has 17 residues. DNA of the CDR3: TGTGCCAGCAACGTAGGGGGGGTGTGGCGGGAGAGCAATGAGCAGTTCTTC. Residues: CASNVGGVWRESNEQFF.

This sequence joins TRBV24-1 and TRBJ1-1; maybe TRBD1 (5 bases). The CDR3 contains 14 residues. Germline V gene data show CDR1 as KGHDR and CDR2 as SFDVKD. Trimming stripped 3 bases from V and 1 base from J, with 8 bases between. Here the CDR3 reads CATSDRRGNTEAFF. The CDR3, as DNA: TGTGCCACCAGTGATAGGAGGGGGAACACTGAAGCTTTCTTT.

This clone was seen just once. Germline and junction disagree at one end, which may indicate a read error. The chain carries TRBV5-4 and TRBJ2-7, with 7 nucleotides matching TRBD1. CDR3 size: 11 residues. Looked up from germline, CDR1 is SGHNT and CDR2 is YYREEE (reference sequence). The CDR3 loop reads CASSAGTAKTF. The DNA of the CDR3 is TGTGCCAGCAGCGCCGGGACAGCGAAGACCTTC.

The V gene is TRBV12-3 or TRBV12-4, the J gene TRBJ1-1; maybe TRBD1 (5 bases). The CDR3 is 13 residues long. The V end was cut by 7 bases, the J end by 6 bases, with 15 bases between. The DNA of the CDR3 is TGTGCCAGCACCCAGAGAGGAGGGGCTGAAGCTTTCTTT. It translates to CASTQRGGAEAFF.

The chain carries TRBV5-1 and TRBJ2-1; TRBD2 matches at 7 bases. Per germline, CDR1 SGHRS and CDR2 YFSETQ. This CDR3 region has 15 residues. V was pared by 4 bases and J by 8 bases, with 12 bases of the junction left unmatched. This CDR3 reads CASSPMAGVFYEQFF. The DNA for the CDR3 is TGCGCCAGCAGCCCCATGGCGGGAGTTTTTTATGAGCAGTTCTTC.

J is TRBJ1-1 and V is TRBV10-3, with 9 bases that match TRBD1. V gave up 6 bases and J gave up 1 base; unmatched junction bases: 3. CDR1 and CDR2 from the germline V gene are ENHRY and SYGVKD. The CDR3 totals 14 residues. The CDR3 DNA follows: TGTGCCATCAGCGGACAGGGGAGGAACACTGAAGCTTTCTTT. This gives the protein CAISGQGRNTEAFF.

This chain uses TRBV3-1 (or the pseudogene TRBV3-2) with TRBJ2-3; a weak D match, TRBD2 (5 bases). Germline V lookup: CDR1 LGHDT, CDR2 YNNKEL (reference sequence). The CDR3 covers 15 residues. The V end was cut by 1 base, the J end by 6 bases, with 14 bases between. CDR3 loop: CASSQVPTGRDTQYF. Here the CDR3 DNA reads TGTGCCAGCAGCCAAGTGCCTACGGGAAGGGATACGCAGTATTTT.

The CDR3: CASSITGVVNSPLHF. The CDR3 nucleotides read TGCGCCAGCAGCATAACAGGGGTGGTAAATTCACCCCTCCACTTT. The rearrangement joins TRBV5-1 to TRBJ1-6; 7 nucleotides match TRBD1. Germline CDR1 is SGHRS and CDR2 is YFSETQ. The CDR3 is 15 amino acids. V gave up 4 bases and J gave up 7 bases; unmatched junction bases: 8.

The chain links TRBV11-2 to TRBJ2-7; TRBD1 matches 10 bases. CDR1 SGHAT and CDR2 FQNNGV come from the germline V gene. The CDR3 totals 14 residues. J lost 1 base, V lost 3 bases, and 0 bases had no gene match. The CDR3 here is CASSLDRGSYEQYF. The CDR3 bases are TGTGCCAGCAGCTTGGACAGGGGGTCCTACGAGCAGTACTTC.

The chain combines TRBV28 with TRBJ2-7; D gene uncertain. The CDR3 spans 15 residues. In germline, CDR1 is MDHEN, CDR2 SYDVKM. V was trimmed by 2 bases and J by 1 base, leaving 12 bases between them. The CDR3 is CASSLGSSRSYEQYF. The CDR3 DNA follows: TGTGCCAGCAGTTTAGGGTCTAGTAGGTCCTACGAGCAGTACTTC.

This sequence joins TRBV4-1 and TRBJ1-5; D unresolved. V lost 4 bases and J 1 base, leaving 8 bases between the germline ends. Germline V gene data show CDR1 as MGHRA and CDR2 as YSYEKL. This CDR3 has 14 amino acids. The CDR3 protein is CASSREVSNQPQHF. The DNA of the CDR3 is TGCGCCAGCAGCCGGGAGGTCAGCAATCAGCCCCAGCATTTT.

The chain is built from TRBV28 and TRBJ1-5; 7 nucleotides line up with TRBD1. This CDR3 has 17 amino acids. V trimming: 7 bases; J trimming: 3 bases; junction bases outside the gene matches: 15. Germline-derived CDR1 and CDR2 are MDHEN and SYDVKM. The CDR3 bases are TGTGCCAGCACCCGAGGGGGCGGGGGGCCCTTCAATCAGCCCCAGCATTTT. Translated: CASTRGGGGPFNQPQHF.

The chain is built from TRBV24-1 and TRBJ2-1, with D unclear. The CDR3 is made up of 12 amino acids. The germline V gene has CDR1 KGHDR and CDR2 SFDVKD. V was pared by 6 bases and J by 3 bases, with 5 bases between. The CDR3, as DNA: TGTGCCACCAGTCTCGGCTACAATGAGCAGTTCTTC. Its translation: CATSLGYNEQFF.

J is TRBJ2-7 and V is TRBV10-2; 13 nucleotides match TRBD2. The CDR3 contains 16 residues. Trimming at V came to 6 bases and at J to 2 bases, leaving 7 bases not matched to a gene. Germline V gives CDR1 WSHSY, CDR2 SAAADI. In DNA form, the CDR3 reads TGCGCCAGCAGAGGACTAGCGGGAGCACCTACCTACGAGCAGTACTTC. This encodes CASRGLAGAPTYEQYF.

The J gene is TRBJ1-5, the V gene TRBV28; D gene ambiguous. Per the germline V gene, CDR1 is MDHEN and CDR2 is SYDVKM. V lost 7 bases and J lost 2, with 18 bases in between. CDR3 length equals 16 residues. The DNA of the CDR3 is TGTGCCAGCAACACAAGGTCAGGTTTTCGCAATCAGCCCCAGCATTTT. It codes for CASNTRSGFRNQPQHF.

This clone was picked up one time. J is TRBJ2-3 and V is TRBV3-1 (or the pseudogene TRBV3-2), with D tentatively TRBD2 (6 bases). The germline V gene encodes CDR1 LGHDT and CDR2 YNNKEL (reference sequence). The CDR3 is made up of 14 amino acids. The V end lost 4 bases, the J end lost 2 bases, and 10 bases lay between the germline ends. CDR3 in amino acids: CASSPGDSTDTQYF. In DNA form, the CDR3 reads TGTGCCAGCAGCCCTGGGGACTCCACAGATACGCAGTATTTT.

In this sample, this clone turned up once. The chain has TRBV27 and TRBJ1-6, with D perhaps TRBD1 (5 bases). Germline-derived CDR1 and CDR2 are MNHEY and SMNVEV (reference sequence). The CDR3 is made up of 14 amino acids. Trimming pared 8 bases from V and 9 bases from J, leaving 17 bases between. The CDR3 nucleotides read TGTGCCAGCGGGGCTATACTTTGGAGTTCACCCCTCCACTTT. Encoded protein: CASGAILWSSPLHF.